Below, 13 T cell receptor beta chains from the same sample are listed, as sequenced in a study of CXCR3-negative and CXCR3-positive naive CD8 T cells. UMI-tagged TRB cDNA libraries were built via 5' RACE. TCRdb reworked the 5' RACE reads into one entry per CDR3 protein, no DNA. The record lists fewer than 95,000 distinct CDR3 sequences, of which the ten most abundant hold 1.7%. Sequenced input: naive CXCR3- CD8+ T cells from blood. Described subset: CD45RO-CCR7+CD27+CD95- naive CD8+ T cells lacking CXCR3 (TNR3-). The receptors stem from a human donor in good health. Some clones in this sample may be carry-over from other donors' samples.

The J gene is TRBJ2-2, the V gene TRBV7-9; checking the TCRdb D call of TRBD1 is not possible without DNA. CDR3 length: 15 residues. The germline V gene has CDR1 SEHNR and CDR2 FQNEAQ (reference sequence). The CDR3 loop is CASSPRDTATGELFF.

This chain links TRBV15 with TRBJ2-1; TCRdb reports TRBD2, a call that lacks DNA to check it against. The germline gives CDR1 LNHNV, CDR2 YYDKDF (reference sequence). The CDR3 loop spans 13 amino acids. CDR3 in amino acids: CATSRALRNEQFF.

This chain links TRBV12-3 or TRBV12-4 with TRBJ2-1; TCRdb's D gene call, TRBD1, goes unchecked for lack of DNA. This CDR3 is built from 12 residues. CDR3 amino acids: CASSDPGPAQFF.

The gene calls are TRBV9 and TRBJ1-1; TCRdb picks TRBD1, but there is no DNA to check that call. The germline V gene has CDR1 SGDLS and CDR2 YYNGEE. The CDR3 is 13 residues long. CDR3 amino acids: CASGQGMNTEAFF.

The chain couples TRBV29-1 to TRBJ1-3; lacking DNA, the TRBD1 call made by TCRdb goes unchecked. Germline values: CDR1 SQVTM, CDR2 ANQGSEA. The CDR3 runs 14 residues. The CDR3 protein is CSVIGTDSGNTIYF.

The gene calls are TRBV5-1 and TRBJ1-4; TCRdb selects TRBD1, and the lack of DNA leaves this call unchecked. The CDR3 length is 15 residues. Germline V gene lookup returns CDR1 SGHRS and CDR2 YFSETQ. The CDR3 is CASSLGLGPNEKLFF.

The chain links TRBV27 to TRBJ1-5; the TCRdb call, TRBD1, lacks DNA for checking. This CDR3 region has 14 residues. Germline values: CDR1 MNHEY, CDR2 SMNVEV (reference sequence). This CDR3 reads CASAPDRDNQPQHF.

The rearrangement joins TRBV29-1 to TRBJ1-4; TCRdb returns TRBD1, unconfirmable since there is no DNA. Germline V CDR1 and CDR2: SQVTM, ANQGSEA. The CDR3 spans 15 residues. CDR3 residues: CSVEDPRDTKEKLFF.

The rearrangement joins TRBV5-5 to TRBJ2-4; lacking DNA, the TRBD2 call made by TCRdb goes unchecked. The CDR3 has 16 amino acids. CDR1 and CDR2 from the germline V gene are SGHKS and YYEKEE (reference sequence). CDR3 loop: CASSLMAGGTKNIQYF.

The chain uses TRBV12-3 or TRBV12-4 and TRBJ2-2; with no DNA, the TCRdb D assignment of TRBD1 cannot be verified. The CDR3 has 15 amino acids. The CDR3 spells CASSPRGQMAGELFF.

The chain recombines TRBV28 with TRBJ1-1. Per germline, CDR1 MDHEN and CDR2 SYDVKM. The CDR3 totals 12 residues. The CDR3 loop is CASTLSNTEAFF.

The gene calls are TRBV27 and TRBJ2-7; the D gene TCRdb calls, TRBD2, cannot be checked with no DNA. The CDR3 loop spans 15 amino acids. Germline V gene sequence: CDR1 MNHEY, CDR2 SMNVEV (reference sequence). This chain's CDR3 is CASSIQSGWNYEQYF.

CDR3: CSARDWGAYEQYF. The V call is TRBV20-1, the J call TRBJ2-7; there is no DNA to check the TCRdb D call of TRBD1. This CDR3 spans 13 amino acids. The V gene's germline CDR1 is DFQATT and CDR2 SNEGSKA (reference sequence).